This T cell receptor (beta chain) came from a study of CD8 T cells in ankylosing spondylitis. Overall study results and limits: For ankylosing spondylitis blood, a TCR beta motif of seven to nine highly homologous variants appeared characteristic.

On this clonotype itself: The antigen is unknown.

Quantitative 5'-RACE with molecular barcodes produced the TCR beta libraries. TCRdb reanalysed the 5' RACE reads using MiXCR and keeps one entry per CDR3 protein. The sample holds under 170,000 distinct CDR3 sequences; 40% to 50% are singletons and the top ten take approximately 16%. CDR3 size: 15 residues. Trimming took 4 bases from V and 3 from J; bases not matched to a gene: 7. Germline V lookup: CDR1 ENHRY, CDR2 SYGVKD. The sample consisted of synovial fluid, either unsorted or a sorted T cell fraction (not recorded which). This TCR derives from a male donor with ankylosing spondylitis. The chain combines TRBV10-3 with TRBJ2-5; TRBD1 matches 8 bases. CDR3 residues: CAISAPGQGEETQYF. CDR3 nucleotides: TGTGCCATCAGTGCCCCCGGACAGGGAGAAGAGACCCAGTACTTC.